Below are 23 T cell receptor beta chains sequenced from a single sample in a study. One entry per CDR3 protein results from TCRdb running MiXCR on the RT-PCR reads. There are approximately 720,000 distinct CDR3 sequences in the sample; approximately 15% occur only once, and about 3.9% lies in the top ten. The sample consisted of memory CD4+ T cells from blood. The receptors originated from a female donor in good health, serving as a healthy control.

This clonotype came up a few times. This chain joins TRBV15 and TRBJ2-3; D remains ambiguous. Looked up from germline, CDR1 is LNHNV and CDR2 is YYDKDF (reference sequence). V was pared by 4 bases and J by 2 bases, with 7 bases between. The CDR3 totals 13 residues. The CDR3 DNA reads TGTGCCACCAGCACCCCCGACACAGATACGCAGTATTTT. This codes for CATSTPDTDTQYF. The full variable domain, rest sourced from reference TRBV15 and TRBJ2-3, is DAMVIQNPRYQVTQFGKPVTLSCSQTLNHNVMYWYQQKSSQAPKLLFHYYDKDFNNEADTPDNFQSRRPNTSFCFLDIRSPGLGDTAMYLCATSTPDTDTQYFGPGTRLTVL.

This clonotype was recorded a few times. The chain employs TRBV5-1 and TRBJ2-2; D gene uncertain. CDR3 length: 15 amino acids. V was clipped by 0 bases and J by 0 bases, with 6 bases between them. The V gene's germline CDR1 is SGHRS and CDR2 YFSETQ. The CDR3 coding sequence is TGCGCCAGCAGCTTGGAACGGGCGAACACCGGGGAGCTGTTTTTT. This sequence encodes CASSLERANTGELFF. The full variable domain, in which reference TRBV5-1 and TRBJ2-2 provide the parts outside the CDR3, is KAGVTQTPRYLIKTRGQQVTLSCSPISGHRSVSWYQQTPGQGLQFLFEYFSETQRNKGNFPGRFSGRQFSNSRSEMNVSTLELGDSALYLCASSLERANTGELFFGEGSRLTVL.

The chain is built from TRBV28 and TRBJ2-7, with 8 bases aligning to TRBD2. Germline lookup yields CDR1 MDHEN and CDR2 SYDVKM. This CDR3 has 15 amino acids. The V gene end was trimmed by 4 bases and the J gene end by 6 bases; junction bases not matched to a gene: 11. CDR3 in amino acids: CASSSLAGSPPEQYF. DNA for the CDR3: TGTGCCAGCAGTTCTCTAGCGGGCTCCCCCCCCGAGCAGTACTTC.

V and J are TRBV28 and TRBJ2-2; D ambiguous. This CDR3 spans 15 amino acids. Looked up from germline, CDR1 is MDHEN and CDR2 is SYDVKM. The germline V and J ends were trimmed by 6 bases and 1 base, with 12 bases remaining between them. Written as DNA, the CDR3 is TGTGCCAGCAGCCGCCAGAGCCGGAACACCGGGGAGCTGTTTTTT. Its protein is CASSRQSRNTGELFF.

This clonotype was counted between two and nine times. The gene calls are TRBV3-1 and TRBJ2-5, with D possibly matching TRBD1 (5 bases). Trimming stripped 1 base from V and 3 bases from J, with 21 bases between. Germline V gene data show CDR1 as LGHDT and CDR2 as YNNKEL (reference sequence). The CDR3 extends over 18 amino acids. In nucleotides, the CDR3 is TGTGCCAGCAGCCAAGGCTTGCTGAGACAGAATCAAAAAGAGACCCAGTACTTC. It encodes CASSQGLLRQNQKETQYF.

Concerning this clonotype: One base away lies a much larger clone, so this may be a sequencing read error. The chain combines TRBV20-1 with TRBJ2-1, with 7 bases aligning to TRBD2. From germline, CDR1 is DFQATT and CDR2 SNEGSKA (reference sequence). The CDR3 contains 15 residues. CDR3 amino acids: CSANGGTTTGPEKFF. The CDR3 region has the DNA TGCAGTGCTAACGGAGGGACTACCACGGGGCCTGAGAAGTTCTTC.

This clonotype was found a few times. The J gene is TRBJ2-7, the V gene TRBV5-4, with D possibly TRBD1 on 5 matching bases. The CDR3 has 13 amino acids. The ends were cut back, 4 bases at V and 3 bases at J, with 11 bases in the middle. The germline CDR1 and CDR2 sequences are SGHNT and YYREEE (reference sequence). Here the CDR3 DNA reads TGTGCCAGCAGCCTGGACATCTTCTACGAGCAGTACTTC. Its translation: CASSLDIFYEQYF. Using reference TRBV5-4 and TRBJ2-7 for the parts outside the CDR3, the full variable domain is ETGVTQSPTHLIKTRGQQVTLRCSSQSGHNTVSWYQQALGQGPQFIFQYYREEENGRGNFPPRFSGLQFPNYSSELNVNALELDDSALYLCASSLDIFYEQYFGPGTRLTVT.

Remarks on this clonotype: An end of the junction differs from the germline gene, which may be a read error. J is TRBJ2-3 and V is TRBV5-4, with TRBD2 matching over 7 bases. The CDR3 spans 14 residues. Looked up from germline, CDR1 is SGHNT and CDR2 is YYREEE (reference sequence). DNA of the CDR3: TGTGCTAGCAGCGAAACTAGCGCCACAGATACGCAGTATTTT. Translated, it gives CASSETSATDTQYF.

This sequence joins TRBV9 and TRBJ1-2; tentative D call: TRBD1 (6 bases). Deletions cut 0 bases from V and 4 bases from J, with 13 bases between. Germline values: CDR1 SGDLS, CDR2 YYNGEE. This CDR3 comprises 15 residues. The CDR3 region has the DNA TGTGCCAGCAGCGTAGAAGTCCGGGGGGCCTATGGCTACACCTTC. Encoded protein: CASSVEVRGAYGYTF.

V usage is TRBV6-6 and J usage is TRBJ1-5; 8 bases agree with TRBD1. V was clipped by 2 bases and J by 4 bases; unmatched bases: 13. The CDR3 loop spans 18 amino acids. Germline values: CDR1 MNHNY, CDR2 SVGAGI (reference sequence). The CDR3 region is CASSYPSSQGAQNQPQHF. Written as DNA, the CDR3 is TGTGCCAGCAGTTACCCCTCATCTCAGGGGGCGCAAAATCAGCCCCAGCATTTT.

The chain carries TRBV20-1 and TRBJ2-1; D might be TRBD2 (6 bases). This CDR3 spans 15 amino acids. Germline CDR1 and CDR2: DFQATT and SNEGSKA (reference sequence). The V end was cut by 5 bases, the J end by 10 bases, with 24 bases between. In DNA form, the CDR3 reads TGCAGTGCTCCGCCCGCGACTAGTATCTTTAAAGAGCAGTTCTTC. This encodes CSAPPATSIFKEQFF.

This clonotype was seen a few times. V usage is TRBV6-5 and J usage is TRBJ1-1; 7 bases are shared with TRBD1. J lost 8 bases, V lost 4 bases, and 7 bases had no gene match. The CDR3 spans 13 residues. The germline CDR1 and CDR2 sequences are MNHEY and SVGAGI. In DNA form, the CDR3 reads TGTGCCAGCAGTTGGACGACAGGGCTGGAAGCTTTCTTT. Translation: CASSWTTGLEAFF.

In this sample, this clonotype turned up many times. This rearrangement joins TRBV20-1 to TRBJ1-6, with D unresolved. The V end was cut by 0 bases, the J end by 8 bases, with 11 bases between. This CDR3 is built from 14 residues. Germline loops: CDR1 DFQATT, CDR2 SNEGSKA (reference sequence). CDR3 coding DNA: TGCAGTGCTAGAGACCGGGGTGAGGATTCACCCCTCCACTTT. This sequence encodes CSARDRGEDSPLHF.

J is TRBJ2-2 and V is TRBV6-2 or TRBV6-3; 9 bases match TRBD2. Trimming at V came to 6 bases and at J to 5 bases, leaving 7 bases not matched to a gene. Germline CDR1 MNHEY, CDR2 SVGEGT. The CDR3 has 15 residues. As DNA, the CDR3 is TGTGCCAGCAGAACGAGGCTAGCGGGAACCGGGGAGCTGTTTTTT. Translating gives CASRTRLAGTGELFF.

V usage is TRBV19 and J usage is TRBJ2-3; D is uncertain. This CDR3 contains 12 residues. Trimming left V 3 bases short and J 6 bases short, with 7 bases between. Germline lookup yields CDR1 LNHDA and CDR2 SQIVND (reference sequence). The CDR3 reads CASSITWDTQYF. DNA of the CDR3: TGTGCCAGTAGTATTACCTGGGATACGCAGTATTTT.

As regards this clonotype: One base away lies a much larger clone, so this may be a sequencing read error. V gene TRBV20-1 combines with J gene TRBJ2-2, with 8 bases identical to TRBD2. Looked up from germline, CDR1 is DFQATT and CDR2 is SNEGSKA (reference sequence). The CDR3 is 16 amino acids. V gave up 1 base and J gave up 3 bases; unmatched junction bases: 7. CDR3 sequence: CSARVARAGDTGELFF. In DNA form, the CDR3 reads TGCAGTGCTAGAGTTGCTCGAGCGGGGGACACCGGGGAGCTGTTTTTT.

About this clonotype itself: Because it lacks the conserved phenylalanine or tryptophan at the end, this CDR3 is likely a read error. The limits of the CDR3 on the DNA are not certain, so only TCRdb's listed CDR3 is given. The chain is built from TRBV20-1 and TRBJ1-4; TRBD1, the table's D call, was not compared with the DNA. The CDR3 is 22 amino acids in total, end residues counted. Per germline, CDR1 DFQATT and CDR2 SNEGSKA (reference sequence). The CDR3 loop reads CSARFDPAGERVKILLRNRRGP.

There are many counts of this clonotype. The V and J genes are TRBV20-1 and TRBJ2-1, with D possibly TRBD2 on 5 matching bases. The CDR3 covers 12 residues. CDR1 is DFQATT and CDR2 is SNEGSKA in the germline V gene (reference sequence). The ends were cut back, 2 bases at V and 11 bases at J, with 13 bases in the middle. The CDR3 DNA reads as TGCAGTGCTAGACCTTCGGCCGGGAAGCAGTTCTTC. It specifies CSARPSAGKQFF.

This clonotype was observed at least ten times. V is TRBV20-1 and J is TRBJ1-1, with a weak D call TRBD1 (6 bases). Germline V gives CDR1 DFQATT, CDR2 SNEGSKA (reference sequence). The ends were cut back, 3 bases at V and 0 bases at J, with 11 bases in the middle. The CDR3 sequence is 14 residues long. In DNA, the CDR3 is TGCAGTGCTAGGGACAGAACCTTGAACACTGAAGCTTTCTTT. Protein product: CSARDRTLNTEAFF.

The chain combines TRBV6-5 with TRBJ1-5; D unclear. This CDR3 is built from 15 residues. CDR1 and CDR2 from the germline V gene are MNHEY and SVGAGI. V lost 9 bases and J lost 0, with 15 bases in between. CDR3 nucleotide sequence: TGTGCCAGTAGGATTGGAGAAAATAGCAATCAGCCCCAGCATTTT. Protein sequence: CASRIGENSNQPQHF.

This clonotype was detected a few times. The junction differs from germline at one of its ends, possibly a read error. CDR3 nucleotide sequence: TGCAGCGCTACATTCCCCTTGAGGGTAGACGAGCAGTACTTC. This sequence encodes CSATFPLRVDEQYF. The chain employs TRBV20-1 and TRBJ2-7; weak D call: TRBD2 (5 bases). The CDR3 contains 14 residues. Germline V gives CDR1 DFQATT, CDR2 SNEGSKA (reference sequence).

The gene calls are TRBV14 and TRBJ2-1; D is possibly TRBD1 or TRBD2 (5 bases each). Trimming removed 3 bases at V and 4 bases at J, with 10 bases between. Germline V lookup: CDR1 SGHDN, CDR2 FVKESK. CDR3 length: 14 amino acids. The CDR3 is CASSQRGGYNEQFF. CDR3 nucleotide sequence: TGTGCCAGCAGCCAGAGGGGCGGGTACAATGAGCAGTTCTTC. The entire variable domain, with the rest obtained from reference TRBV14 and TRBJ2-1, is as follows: EAGVTQFPSHSVIEKGQTVTLRCDPISGHDNLYWYRRVMGKEIKFLLHFVKESKQDESGMPNNRFLAERTGGTYSTLKVQPAELEDSGVYFCASSQRGGYNEQFFGPGTRLTVL.

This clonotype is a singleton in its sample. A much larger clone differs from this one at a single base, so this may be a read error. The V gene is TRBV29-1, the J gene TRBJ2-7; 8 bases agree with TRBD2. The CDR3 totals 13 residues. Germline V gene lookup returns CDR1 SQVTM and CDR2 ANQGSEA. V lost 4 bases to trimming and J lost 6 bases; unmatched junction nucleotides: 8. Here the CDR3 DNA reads TGCAGCGTTGTACGACTAGCGTACGGCGAGCAGTACTTC. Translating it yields CSVVRLAYGEQYF.